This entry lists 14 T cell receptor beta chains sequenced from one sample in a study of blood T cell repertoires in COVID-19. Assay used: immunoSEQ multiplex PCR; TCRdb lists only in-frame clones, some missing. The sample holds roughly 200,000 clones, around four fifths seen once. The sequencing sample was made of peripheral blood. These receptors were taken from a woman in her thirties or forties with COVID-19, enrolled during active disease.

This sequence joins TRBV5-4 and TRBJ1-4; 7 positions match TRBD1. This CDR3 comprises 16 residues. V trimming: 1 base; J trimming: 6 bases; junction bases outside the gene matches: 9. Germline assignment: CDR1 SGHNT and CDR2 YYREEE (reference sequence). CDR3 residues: CASSLSDLTGDEKLFF. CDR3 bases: TGTGCCAGCAGCTTGTCAGACCTCACAGGGGATGAAAAACTGTTTTTT.

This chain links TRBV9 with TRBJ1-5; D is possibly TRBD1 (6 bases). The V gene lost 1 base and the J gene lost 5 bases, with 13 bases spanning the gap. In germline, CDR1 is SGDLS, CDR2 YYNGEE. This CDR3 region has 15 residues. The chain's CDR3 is CASSVSGQRDQPQHF. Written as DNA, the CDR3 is TGTGCCAGCAGCGTATCCGGACAGAGGGATCAGCCCCAGCATTTT.

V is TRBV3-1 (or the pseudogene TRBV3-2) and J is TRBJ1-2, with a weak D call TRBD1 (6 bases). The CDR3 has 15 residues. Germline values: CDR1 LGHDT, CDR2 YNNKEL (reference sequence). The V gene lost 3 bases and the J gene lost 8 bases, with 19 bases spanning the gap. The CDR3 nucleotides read TGTGCCAGCAGCCAGGACAGTGCCAGTCAAAACGGCTACACCTTC. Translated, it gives CASSQDSASQNGYTF.

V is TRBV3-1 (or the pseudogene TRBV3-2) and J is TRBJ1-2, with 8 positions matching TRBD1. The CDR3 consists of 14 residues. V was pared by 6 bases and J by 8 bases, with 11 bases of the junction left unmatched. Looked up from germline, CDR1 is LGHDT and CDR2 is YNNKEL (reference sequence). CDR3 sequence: CASRPNDRGGGYTF. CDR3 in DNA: TGTGCCAGCAGACCAAACGACAGGGGCGGAGGCTACACCTTC.

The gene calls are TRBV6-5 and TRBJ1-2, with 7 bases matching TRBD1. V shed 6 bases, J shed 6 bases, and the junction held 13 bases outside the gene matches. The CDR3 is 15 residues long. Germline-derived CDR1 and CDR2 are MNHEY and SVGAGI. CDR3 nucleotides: TGTGCCAGCAGCCGGGGTGGCAGGGGGAGCGATGGCTACACCTTC. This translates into CASSRGGRGSDGYTF.

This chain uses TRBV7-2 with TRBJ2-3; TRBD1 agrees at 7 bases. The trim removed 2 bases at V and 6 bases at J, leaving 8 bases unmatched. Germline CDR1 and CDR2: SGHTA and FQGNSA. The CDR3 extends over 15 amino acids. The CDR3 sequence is CASSLSTGSWDTQYF. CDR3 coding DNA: TGTGCCAGCAGCTTATCGACAGGGTCTTGGGATACGCAGTATTTT.

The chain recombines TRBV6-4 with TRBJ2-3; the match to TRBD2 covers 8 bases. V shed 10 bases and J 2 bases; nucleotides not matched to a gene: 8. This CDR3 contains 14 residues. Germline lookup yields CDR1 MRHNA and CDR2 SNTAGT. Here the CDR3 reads CATGAGGTTDTQYF. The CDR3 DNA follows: TGTGCCACGGGGGCGGGAGGCACCACAGATACGCAGTATTTT.

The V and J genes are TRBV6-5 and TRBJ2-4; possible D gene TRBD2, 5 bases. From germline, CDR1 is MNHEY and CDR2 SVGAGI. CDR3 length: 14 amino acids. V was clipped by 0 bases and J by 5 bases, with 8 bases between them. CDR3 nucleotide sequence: TGTGCCAGCAGTTACTCGGTCGGGGAAAACATTCAGTACTTC. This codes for CASSYSVGENIQYF.

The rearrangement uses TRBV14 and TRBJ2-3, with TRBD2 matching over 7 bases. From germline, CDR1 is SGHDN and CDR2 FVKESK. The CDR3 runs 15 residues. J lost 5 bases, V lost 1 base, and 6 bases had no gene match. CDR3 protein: CASSQVAGWQDTQYF. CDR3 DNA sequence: TGTGCCAGCAGCCAAGTAGCGGGCTGGCAAGATACGCAGTATTTT.

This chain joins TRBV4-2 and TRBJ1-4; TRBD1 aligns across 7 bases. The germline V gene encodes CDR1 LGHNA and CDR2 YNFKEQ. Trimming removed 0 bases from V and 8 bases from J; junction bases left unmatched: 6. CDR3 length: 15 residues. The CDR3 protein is CASSQEEGAAEKLFF. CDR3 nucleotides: TGTGCCAGCAGCCAAGAAGAGGGGGCGGCGGAAAAACTGTTTTTT.

Here the CDR3 reads CASRASGTNEKLFF. The CDR3 region has the DNA TGCGCCAGCAGAGCAAGCGGAACTAATGAAAAACTGTTTTTT. The chain employs TRBV10-2 and TRBJ1-4; no definite D call. CDR3 length: 14 residues. The V gene lost 6 bases and the J gene lost 1 base, with 9 bases spanning the gap. CDR1 and CDR2 from the germline V gene are WSHSY and SAAADI.

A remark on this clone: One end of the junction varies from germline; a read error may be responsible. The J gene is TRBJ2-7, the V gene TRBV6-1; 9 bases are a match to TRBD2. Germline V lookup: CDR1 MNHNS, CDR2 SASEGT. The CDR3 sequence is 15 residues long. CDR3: CASGDSGRVLYEQYF. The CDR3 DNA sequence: TGTGCCAGCGGTGATAGCGGGAGAGTTCTCTACGAGCAGTACTTC.

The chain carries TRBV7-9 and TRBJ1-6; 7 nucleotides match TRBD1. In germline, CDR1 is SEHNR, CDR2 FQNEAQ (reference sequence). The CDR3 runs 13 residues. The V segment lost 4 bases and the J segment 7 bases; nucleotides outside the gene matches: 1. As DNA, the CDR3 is TGTGCCAGCAGCTCAGGGGGGAATTCACCCCTCCACTTT. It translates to CASSSGGNSPLHF.

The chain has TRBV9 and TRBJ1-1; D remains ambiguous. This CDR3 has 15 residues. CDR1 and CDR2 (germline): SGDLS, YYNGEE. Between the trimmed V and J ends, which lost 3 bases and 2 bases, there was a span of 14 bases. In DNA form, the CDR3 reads TGTGCCAGCAGCGAGCCGGACGGGATCAACACTGAAGCTTTCTTT. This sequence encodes CASSEPDGINTEAFF.